The 31 T cell receptor beta chains in this list originate from one sample, sequenced in a study of T cell responses to AZD1222 COVID-19 vaccine. Sequencing used immunoSEQ multiplex PCR; TCRdb keeps in-frame clones, though not all of them. Of 100,000 or so clones listed, 90% to 95% are singletons. This sample comprised peripheral blood, obtained 28 days after the second AZD1222 dose. The receptors originated from an adult who received the AZD1222 COVID-19 vaccine.

This clone was detected once. Other nucleotide sequences in the sample specify the same CDR3. V gene TRBV29-1 combines with J gene TRBJ2-5, with 14 bases that match TRBD2. V lost 4 bases and J lost 2; bases outside the gene matches: 0. There are 14 residues in the CDR3. Per the germline V gene, CDR1 is SQVTM and CDR2 is ANQGSEA. DNA of the CDR3: TGCAGCGTTGGACTAGCGGGGGGGCAAGAGACCCAGTACTTC. Amino acids: CSVGLAGGQETQYF.

The V gene is TRBV9, the J gene TRBJ2-6, with D unresolved. V was clipped by 0 bases and J by 1 base, with 2 bases between them. This CDR3 spans 14 amino acids. Germline V gene data show CDR1 as SGDLS and CDR2 as YYNGEE. CDR3 DNA sequence: TGTGCCAGCAGCGTAGTTTCTGGGGCCAACGTCCTGACTTTC. This gives the protein CASSVVSGANVLTF.

This clone showed up just a few times. This chain links TRBV6-6 with TRBJ1-5; D is unclear. CDR1 is MNHNY and CDR2 is SVGAGI in the germline V gene (reference sequence). The ends were cut back, 5 bases at V and 1 base at J, with 9 bases in the middle. There are 14 residues in the CDR3. This chain's CDR3 is CASSAASSNQPQHF. CDR3 coding DNA: TGTGCCAGCAGTGCTGCCTCGAGCAATCAGCCCCAGCATTTT.

The CDR3 spells CASSLIGSSGNTIYF. The CDR3 DNA reads TGTGCCAGCAGCTTAATTGGCAGCTCTGGAAACACCATATATTTT. The gene calls are TRBV11-2 and TRBJ1-3; D remains unclear. CDR3 length: 15 amino acids. V was pared by 2 bases and J by 0 bases, with 8 bases between. Germline V gene lookup returns CDR1 SGHAT and CDR2 FQNNGV.

This rearrangement joins TRBV18 to TRBJ2-7, with D possibly TRBD1 on 6 matching bases. The V gene's germline CDR1 is KGHSH and CDR2 LQKENI. The CDR3 is 14 amino acids. V lost 4 bases and J lost 3, with 13 bases in between. This chain's CDR3 is CASSRNRDNYEQYF. The CDR3 DNA sequence: TGTGCCAGCTCACGAAACCGGGACAACTACGAGCAGTACTTC. The complete variable domain, with remaining parts taken from reference TRBV18 and TRBJ2-7, reads NAGVMQNPRHLVRRRGQEARLRCSPMKGHSHVYWYRQLPEEGLKFMVYLQKENIIDESGMPKERFSAEFPKEGPSILRIQQVVRGDSAAYFCASSRNRDNYEQYFGPGTRLTVT.

The chain has TRBV30 and TRBJ2-7; D is uncertain. Deletions cut 0 bases from V and 0 bases from J, with 9 bases between. The germline V gene has CDR1 GTSNPN and CDR2 SVGIG (reference sequence). The CDR3 length is 14 residues. The CDR3 is CAWSVGHFSYEQYF. In DNA, the CDR3 is TGTGCCTGGAGTGTAGGGCATTTCTCCTACGAGCAGTACTTC.

V is TRBV12-3 or TRBV12-4 and J is TRBJ1-1, with TRBD1 matching 7 bases. The CDR3 sequence is 12 residues long. V lost 8 bases, J lost 4 bases, and 4 bases stayed unmatched. The CDR3: CASGTAATEAFF. CDR3 sequence (DNA): TGTGCCAGCGGGACAGCGGCCACTGAAGCTTTCTTT.

The chain combines TRBV11-2 with TRBJ2-2; the D is unclear. Trimming removed 2 bases at V and 2 bases at J, with 3 bases between. Germline assignment: CDR1 SGHAT and CDR2 FQNNGV. CDR3 length: 13 amino acids. CDR3 region: CASSLTNTGELFF. The CDR3 DNA is TGTGCCAGCAGCTTAACTAACACCGGGGAGCTGTTTTTT.

A single count supports this clone. The chain joins TRBV2 to TRBJ1-1, with D hard to call. The CDR3 is made up of 13 amino acids. CDR1 is SNHLY, CDR2 FYNNEI, per germline. Trimming took off 4 bases at V and 1 base at J, with 7 bases between the two ends. The CDR3 spells CASSAQTNTEAFF. The DNA of the CDR3 is TGTGCCAGCAGTGCGCAAACGAACACTGAAGCTTTCTTT.

This sequence joins TRBV7-6 and TRBJ1-3; D is perhaps TRBD1 (5 bases). The V gene lost 1 base and the J gene lost 4 bases, with 14 bases spanning the gap. Germline lookup yields CDR1 SGHVS and CDR2 FNYEAQ. The CDR3 runs to 16 residues. CDR3 sequence: CASSLVPQGRGNTIYF. The CDR3 DNA is TGTGCCAGCAGCTTAGTCCCCCAGGGTAGGGGAAACACCATATATTTT.

The chain carries TRBV6-5 and TRBJ1-2, with D possibly being TRBD1 (5 bases). From germline, CDR1 is MNHEY and CDR2 SVGAGI. The ends were cut back, 2 bases at V and 6 bases at J, with 13 bases in the middle. The CDR3 sequence is 14 residues long. As DNA, the CDR3 is TGTGCCAGCAGTTACAGGGGCAGTTGGGATGGCTACACCTTC. Translation gives CASSYRGSWDGYTF.

The chain joins TRBV30 to TRBJ2-5; 11 bases are shared with TRBD1. J lost 5 bases, V lost 4 bases, and 6 bases had no gene match. This CDR3 spans 14 amino acids. From germline, CDR1 is GTSNPN and CDR2 SVGIG (reference sequence). CDR3 amino acids: CAWKRTGGWETQYF. The DNA of the CDR3 is TGTGCCTGGAAGAGGACAGGGGGCTGGGAGACCCAGTACTTC.

The chain employs TRBV29-1 and TRBJ2-5, with D maybe TRBD2 (5 bases). The CDR3 is made up of 13 amino acids. In germline, CDR1 is SQVTM, CDR2 ANQGSEA. V lost 3 bases and J lost 7, with 15 bases in between. The CDR3 loop is CSVEEQSRGTQYF. In nucleotides, the CDR3 is TGCAGCGTTGAGGAGCAGTCCCGGGGGACCCAGTACTTC.

The chain links TRBV2 to TRBJ1-5; a weak D match, TRBD1 (5 bases). Germline V lookup: CDR1 SNHLY, CDR2 FYNNEI. This CDR3 is 14 amino acids long. V was clipped by 5 bases and J by 5 bases, with 13 bases between them. The CDR3 protein is CASSQKGSDQPQHF. The DNA for the CDR3 is TGTGCCAGCAGTCAGAAGGGGTCGGATCAGCCCCAGCATTTT.

The chain links TRBV7-2 to TRBJ2-2; maybe TRBD2 (6 bases). Per germline, CDR1 SGHTA and CDR2 FQGNSA. V lost 1 base, J lost 7 bases, and 16 bases lay in between. The CDR3 sequence is 16 residues long. This chain's CDR3 is CASSLVAPPAGGELFF. CDR3 coding DNA: TGTGCCAGCAGCTTAGTGGCCCCTCCAGCGGGCGGGGAGCTGTTTTTT. The full variable domain, its missing parts supplied by reference TRBV7-2 and TRBJ2-2, is GAGVSQSPSNKVTEKGKDVELRCDPISGHTALYWYRQSLGQGLEFLIYFQGNSAPDKSGLPSDRFSAERTGGSVSTLTIQRTQQEDSAVYLCASSLVAPPAGGELFFGEGSRLTVL.

This clone occurred once. V is TRBV5-1 and J is TRBJ2-3, with TRBD1 as a possible D gene (5 bases). Trimming left V 0 bases short and J 2 bases short, with 7 bases between. This CDR3 is 14 amino acids long. In germline, CDR1 is SGHRS, CDR2 YFSETQ. Written as DNA, the CDR3 is TGCGCCAGCAGCTTGGGGGGCCCCACAGATACGCAGTATTTT. The encoded protein is CASSLGGPTDTQYF.

The chain recombines TRBV5-6 with TRBJ2-5; D remains unclear. Germline V gives CDR1 SGHDT, CDR2 YYEEEE. The ends were cut back, 4 bases at V and 5 bases at J, with 18 bases in the middle. The CDR3 covers 15 residues. The CDR3 DNA is TGTGCCAGCAGCACGACCCCGGCGAGTTTGGAGACCCAGTACTTC. Protein sequence: CASSTTPASLETQYF.

This rearrangement joins TRBV11-1 to TRBJ1-5; D might be TRBD1 (5 bases). Germline-derived CDR1 and CDR2 are SGHAT and FQDESV (reference sequence). The CDR3 loop spans 15 amino acids. V was shortened by 2 bases and J by 0 bases, with 8 bases between the two germline ends. The CDR3 DNA reads TGTGCCAGCAGCTTAACGGGGCATAGCAATCAGCCCCAGCATTTT. Encoded protein: CASSLTGHSNQPQHF.

The J gene is TRBJ1-2, the V gene TRBV29-1; no reliable D call. The CDR3 loop spans 11 amino acids. Germline CDR1 is SQVTM and CDR2 is ANQGSEA. The ends were cut back, 3 bases at V and 8 bases at J, with 10 bases in the middle. For the CDR3, the DNA is TGCAGCGTTGACGGGGTAGGAGGCTACACCTTC. Its translation: CSVDGVGGYTF.

This clone was seen once. This chain uses TRBV10-3 with TRBJ1-1, with D perhaps TRBD1 (6 bases). The CDR3 runs 17 residues. Germline V gives CDR1 ENHRY, CDR2 SYGVKD. V shed 2 bases and J shed 1 base, with 17 bases lying between them. CDR3 sequence: CAISESLSWGQNTEAFF. In DNA, the CDR3 is TGTGCCATCAGTGAGAGTTTGTCGTGGGGACAGAACACTGAAGCTTTCTTT.

This clone was recorded a few times. The chain employs TRBV15 and TRBJ1-5; D perhaps matches TRBD1 (5 bases). This CDR3 region has 15 residues. The V gene's germline CDR1 is LNHNV and CDR2 YYDKDF (reference sequence). Trimming removed 0 bases at V and 2 bases at J, with 8 bases between. The chain's CDR3 is CATSRDMGGNQPQHF. The CDR3 DNA sequence: TGTGCCACCAGCAGAGATATGGGGGGCAATCAGCCCCAGCATTTT.

The J gene is TRBJ1-4, the V gene TRBV25-1, with 11 positions matching TRBD1. CDR3 length equals 16 residues. Per the germline V gene, CDR1 is MGHDK and CDR2 is SYGVNS. The V segment lost 6 bases and the J segment 8 bases; nucleotides outside the gene matches: 11. CDR3 DNA: TGTGCCAGCAGGGGGGACAGGGGGGTAGCGACAGAAAAACTGTTTTTT. It is translated as CASRGDRGVATEKLFF.

Only one count was recorded for this clone. The chain is built from TRBV7-8 and TRBJ1-4; TRBD1 matches at 7 bases. The CDR3 has 15 amino acids. Trimming at V came to 1 base and at J to 3 bases, leaving 2 bases not matched to a gene. Germline loops: CDR1 SGHVS, CDR2 FQNEAQ. This CDR3 is CASSLGQGANEKLFF. CDR3 DNA sequence: TGTGCCAGCAGCTTAGGTCAGGGGGCTAATGAAAAACTGTTTTTT.

The J gene is TRBJ1-5, the V gene TRBV18, with D uncertain. Per germline, CDR1 KGHSH and CDR2 LQKENI. Trimming left V 5 bases short and J 0 bases short, with 17 bases between. The CDR3 contains 17 residues. The DNA for the CDR3 is TGTGCCAGCTCAATACAAGTGGGGAGCAATAGCAATCAGCCCCAGCATTTT. Translated: CASSIQVGSNSNQPQHF.

The gene calls are TRBV6-5 and TRBJ1-2, with a weak D call TRBD1 (6 bases). Germline CDR1 is MNHEY and CDR2 is SVGAGI. The CDR3 has 12 amino acids. V lost 8 bases and J lost 4, with 11 bases in between. The DNA of the CDR3 is TGTGCCAGCGGGTGGACAGCCTATGGCTACACCTTC. As protein: CASGWTAYGYTF.

This chain joins TRBV28 and TRBJ2-7; the D is unclear. The V end lost 7 bases, the J end lost 5 bases, and 6 bases lay between the germline ends. CDR3 length: 10 residues. Looked up from germline, CDR1 is MDHEN and CDR2 is SYDVKM. The CDR3 spells CASKSHEQYF. In DNA form, the CDR3 reads TGTGCCAGCAAGTCCCACGAGCAGTACTTC. The full variable domain, with the rest looked up from reference TRBV28 and TRBJ2-7, is DVKVTQSSRYLVKRTGEKVFLECVQDMDHENMFWYRQDPGLGLRLIYFSYDVKMKEKGDIPEGYSVSREKKERFSLILESASTNQTSMYLCASKSHEQYFGPGTRLTVT.

The CDR3 reads CASSIGQGASAEQYF. CDR3 nucleotide sequence: TGTGCCAGTAGTATCGGGCAGGGGGCAAGTGCCGAGCAGTACTTC. The chain joins TRBV19 to TRBJ2-7; 8 nucleotides agree with TRBD1. The length of the CDR3 is 15 residues. Germline V gene sequence: CDR1 LNHDA, CDR2 SQIVND (reference sequence). After removal of 3 bases from V and 6 bases from J, the junction contained 10 bases not matched to a gene.

V usage is TRBV5-8 and J usage is TRBJ1-5; D may be TRBD1 (6 bases). The germline V and J ends were trimmed by 3 bases and 0 bases, with 13 bases remaining between them. Germline V CDR1 and CDR2: SGHTS, YDEGEE. The length of the CDR3 is 16 residues. DNA of the CDR3: TGTGCCAGCAGCTATCGGACAGATCCTAGCAATCAGCCCCAGCATTTT. Translating it yields CASSYRTDPSNQPQHF.

The table lists this clone with a count of one. The chain recombines TRBV6-1 with TRBJ1-2; D call uncertain. Trimming took 2 bases from V and 0 from J, leaving 4 bases between them. The V gene's germline CDR1 is MNHNS and CDR2 SASEGT. The CDR3 is 13 amino acids. CDR3 sequence: CASSEKSNYGYTF. In DNA, the CDR3 is TGTGCCAGCAGTGAAAAATCTAACTATGGCTACACCTTC.

This clone was detected only once. The J gene is TRBJ1-1, the V gene TRBV6-2 or TRBV6-3; tentative D call: TRBD1 (5 bases). This CDR3 is built from 16 residues. The ends were cut back, 3 bases at V and 4 bases at J, with 18 bases in the middle. Germline CDR1 is MNHEY and CDR2 is SVGEGT. CDR3 sequence reads: CASSYKGYKRGTEAFF. The CDR3 DNA is TGTGCCAGCAGTTATAAAGGTTATAAGAGGGGCACTGAAGCTTTCTTT.

The V call is TRBV5-1, the J call TRBJ2-2; weak D call: TRBD1 (5 bases). CDR1 and CDR2 from the germline V gene are SGHRS and YFSETQ. The CDR3 runs to 15 residues. Trimming took 0 bases from V and 4 from J, leaving 10 bases between them. The CDR3 coding sequence is TGCGCCAGCAGCTTGGTAGGGGCGCCCACCGGGGAGCTGTTTTTT. Protein product: CASSLVGAPTGELFF.